The clone carrying this T cell receptor (beta chain) occurred a few times. The data derive from a study of CD8 T cells in Susac syndrome. The CDR3 spans 13 residues. Trimming took off 5 bases at V and 3 bases at J, with 10 bases between the two ends. It was with random hexamers that roughly 0.45 to 1 ug RNA was reverse transcribed. From the immunoSEQ multiplex PCR reads, TCRdb called clonotypes with MiXCR, one entry per CDR3 protein. The data show some 400,000 distinct CDR3 sequences, more than 80% seen once. The chain links TRBV12-3 or TRBV12-4 to TRBJ1-2; no firm D call. The receptor was derived from a human donor with multiple sclerosis. The sequenced sample consisted of CD8+ T cells from PBMCs. CDR3 amino acids: CASSPGSHYGYTF. CDR3 bases: TGTGCCAGCAGTCCCGGAAGTCACTATGGCTACACCTTC.